The present T cell receptor (beta chain) was sequenced within a study of T-cell reconstitution after alpha-beta-depleted transplantation in children. Study-wide results and limits: A year had passed since transplant, and T-cell counts and diversity by then came mostly from newly produced T cells. By about two months after transplant, alpha-beta T cells reportedly arose from several hundred graft clones that had expanded. Surviving recipient T cells and intrathymic progenitors accounted for some patients' high TCRbeta diversity at day 60.

As regards this clonotype: Its antigen is as yet unknown. A much larger clone lies a single base off, so this may be a read error.

The length of the CDR3 is 13 residues. Preparation of the TCRbeta library was carried out with unique molecular identifiers. From the PCR reads, TCRdb called clonotypes with MiXCR, one entry per CDR3 protein. Among over 80,000 distinct CDR3 sequences listed, about 25% were seen once. The sequenced sample was PBMCs, obtained before TCRalphabeta/CD19-depleted stem cell transplant. The receptor's source is a boy aged 2 to 9 with acute lymphoblastic leukemia, due to receive a stem cell transplant. This rearrangement joins TRBV12-3 or TRBV12-4 to TRBJ2-7, with D unresolved. The CDR3 nucleotides are TGTGCCGGCAGTTTAGGGCAGTACTACGAGCAGTACTTC. Encoded protein: CAGSLGQYYEQYF.